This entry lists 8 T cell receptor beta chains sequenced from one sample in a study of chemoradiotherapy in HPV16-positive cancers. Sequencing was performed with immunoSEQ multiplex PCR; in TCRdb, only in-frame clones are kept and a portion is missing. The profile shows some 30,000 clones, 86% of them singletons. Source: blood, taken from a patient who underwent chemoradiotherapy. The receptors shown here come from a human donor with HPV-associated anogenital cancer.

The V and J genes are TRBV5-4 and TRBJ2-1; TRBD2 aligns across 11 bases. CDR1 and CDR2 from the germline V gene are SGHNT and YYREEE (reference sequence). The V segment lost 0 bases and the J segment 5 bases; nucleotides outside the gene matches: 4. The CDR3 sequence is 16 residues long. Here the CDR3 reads CASSLGLAGGHNEQFF. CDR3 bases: TGTGCCAGCAGCTTGGGGCTAGCGGGGGGACACAATGAGCAGTTCTTC. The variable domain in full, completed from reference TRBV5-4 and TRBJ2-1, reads ETGVTQSPTHLIKTRGQQVTLRCSSQSGHNTVSWYQQALGQGPQFIFQYYREEENGRGNFPPRFSGLQFPNYSSELNVNALELDDSALYLCASSLGLAGGHNEQFFGPGTRLTVL.

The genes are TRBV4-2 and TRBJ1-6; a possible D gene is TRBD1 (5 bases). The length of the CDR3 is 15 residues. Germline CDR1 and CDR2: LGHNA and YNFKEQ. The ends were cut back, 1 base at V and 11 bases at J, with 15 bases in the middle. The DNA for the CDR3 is TGTGCCAGCAGCCAAGTGGAAGAGGGGTCGACACCCCTCCACTTT. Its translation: CASSQVEEGSTPLHF.

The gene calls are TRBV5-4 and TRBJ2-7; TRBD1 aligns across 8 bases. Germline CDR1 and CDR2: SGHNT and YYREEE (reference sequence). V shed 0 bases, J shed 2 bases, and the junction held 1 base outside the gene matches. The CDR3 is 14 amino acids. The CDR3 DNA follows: TGTGCCAGCAGCTTGGGGACAGGGACCTACGAGCAGTACTTC. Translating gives CASSLGTGTYEQYF.

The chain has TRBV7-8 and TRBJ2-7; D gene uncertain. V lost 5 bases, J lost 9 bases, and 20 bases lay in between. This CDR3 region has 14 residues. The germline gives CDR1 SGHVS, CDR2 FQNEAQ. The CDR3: CASSARRLGIGQYF. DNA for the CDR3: TGTGCCAGCAGCGCCCGACGACTGGGGATAGGGCAGTACTTC.

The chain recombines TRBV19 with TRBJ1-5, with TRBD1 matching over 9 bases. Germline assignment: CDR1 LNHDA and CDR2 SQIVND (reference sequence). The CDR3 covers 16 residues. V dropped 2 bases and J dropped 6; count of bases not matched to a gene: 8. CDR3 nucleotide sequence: TGTGCCAGTAGTATATTAGCACAGGGGGCCGGTCAGCCCCAGCATTTT. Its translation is CASSILAQGAGQPQHF.

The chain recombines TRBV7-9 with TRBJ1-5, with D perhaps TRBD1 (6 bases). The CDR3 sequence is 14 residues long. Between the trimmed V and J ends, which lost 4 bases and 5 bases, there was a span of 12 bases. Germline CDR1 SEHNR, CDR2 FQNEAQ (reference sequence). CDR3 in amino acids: CASSSGEGDQPQHF. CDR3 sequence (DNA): TGTGCCAGCAGCTCCGGGGAGGGGGATCAGCCCCAGCATTTT. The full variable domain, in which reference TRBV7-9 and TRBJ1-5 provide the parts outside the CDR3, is DTGVSQNPRHKITKRGQNVTFRCDPISEHNRLYWYRQTLGQGPEFLTYFQNEAQLEKSRLLSDRFSAERPKGSFSTLEIQRTEQGDSAMYLCASSSGEGDQPQHFGDGTRLSIL.

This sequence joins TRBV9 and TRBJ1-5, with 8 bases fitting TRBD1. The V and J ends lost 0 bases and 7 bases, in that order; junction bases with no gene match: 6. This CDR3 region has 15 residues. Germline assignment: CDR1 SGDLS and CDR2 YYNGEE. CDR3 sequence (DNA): TGTGCCAGCAGCGTAGGGACAGGGTTAGGGCAGCCCCAGCATTTT. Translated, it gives CASSVGTGLGQPQHF. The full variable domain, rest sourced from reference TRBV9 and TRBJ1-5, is DSGVTQTPKHLITATGQRVTLRCSPRSGDLSVYWYQQSLDQGLQFLIQYYNGEERAKGNILERFSAQQFPDLHSELNLSSLELGDSALYFCASSVGTGLGQPQHFGDGTRLSIL.

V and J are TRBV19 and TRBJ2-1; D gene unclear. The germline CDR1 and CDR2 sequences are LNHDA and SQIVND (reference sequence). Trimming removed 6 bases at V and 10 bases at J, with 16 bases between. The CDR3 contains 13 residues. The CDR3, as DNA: TGTGCCAGTAGGACCTCTCTTGGTGGGGAGCAGTTCTTC. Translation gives CASRTSLGGEQFF.